Presented here are 28 T cell receptor beta chains from one specimen sequenced in a study of blood T cell repertoires in COVID-19. Data came from immunoSEQ multiplex PCR; TCRdb stores just in-frame clones and leaves some out. The sample shows some 180,000 clones, 85% of them seen only once. Sequencing was performed on peripheral blood. These receptors came from a woman aged 60-75 years with acute or convalescent COVID-19.

This sequence joins TRBV5-1 and TRBJ2-5, with TRBD2 matching 10 bases. Germline trimming cut 4 bases from V and 3 bases from J; bases unmatched to any gene: 3. This CDR3 comprises 14 residues. Germline V gives CDR1 SGHRS, CDR2 YFSETQ. DNA for the CDR3: TGCGCCAGCAGCACAGCGGGAGGGGAAGAGACCCAGTACTTC. It codes for CASSTAGGEETQYF.

The rearrangement joins TRBV5-8 to TRBJ1-4; TRBD1 is a possible D gene (6 bases). Germline values: CDR1 SGHTS, CDR2 YDEGEE. The CDR3 extends over 16 amino acids. Trimming cost V 1 base and J 4 bases, with 14 bases left between them. CDR3: CASSLFSGQNNEKLFF. Written as DNA, the CDR3 is TGTGCCAGCAGCTTGTTCAGCGGACAGAATAATGAAAAACTGTTTTTT.

The chain recombines TRBV29-1 with TRBJ1-2; D perhaps matches TRBD1 (6 bases). The V and J ends lost 7 bases and 4 bases respectively, with 16 bases between them. Germline V gene lookup returns CDR1 SQVTM and CDR2 ANQGSEA. This CDR3 has 13 residues. CDR3 sequence reads: CSDTGSTAYGYTF. The DNA of the CDR3 is TGCAGCGACACAGGGTCCACGGCCTATGGCTACACCTTC.

The V call is TRBV2, the J call TRBJ2-7; no definite D call. The CDR3 length is 15 residues. Germline values: CDR1 SNHLY, CDR2 FYNNEI. V lost 3 bases to trimming and J lost 6 bases, with 18 bases between them. CDR3 nucleotide sequence: TGTGCCAGCAGTGAGTCTGGCCTCCCTTCTCTCGAGCAGTACTTC. This sequence encodes CASSESGLPSLEQYF.

The chain combines TRBV6-5 with TRBJ2-7; 7 bases fit TRBD2. Germline-derived CDR1 and CDR2 are MNHEY and SVGAGI. The J segment lost 1 base and the V segment lost 7 bases, leaving 4 bases of the junction unmatched. The CDR3 has 13 amino acids. The CDR3 region is CASNPGRSYEQYV. For the CDR3, the DNA is TGTGCCAGCAACCCCGGGAGGTCCTACGAGCAGTACGTC.

The J gene is TRBJ1-1, the V gene TRBV3-1 (or the pseudogene TRBV3-2); 7 bases align to TRBD1. J gave up 5 bases and V 1 base, and 4 bases lay outside the gene matches. The germline CDR1 and CDR2 sequences are LGHDT and YNNKEL (reference sequence). The CDR3 consists of 14 residues. Here the CDR3 reads CASSQGQGRTEAFF. Written as DNA, the CDR3 is TGTGCCAGCAGCCAAGGACAGGGACGAACTGAAGCTTTCTTT.

This chain connects TRBV5-1 to TRBJ2-7; D is possibly TRBD1 (6 bases). CDR3 length: 15 amino acids. Germline V lookup: CDR1 SGHRS, CDR2 YFSETQ. Trimming stripped 0 bases from V and 2 bases from J, with 12 bases between. The DNA of the CDR3 is TGCGCCAGCAGCTTGGTGCAGGGGCACACCTACGAGCAGTACTTC. Encoded protein: CASSLVQGHTYEQYF.

This clone was counted a few times. The chain is built from TRBV19 and TRBJ2-5, with 9 bases identical to TRBD2. Trimming at V came to 8 bases and at J to 4 bases, leaving 14 bases not matched to a gene. CDR3 size: 16 residues. CDR1 is LNHDA and CDR2 is SQIVND in the germline V gene (reference sequence). Here the CDR3 DNA reads TGTGCCAGTTCCGTTTCGGCGGGAGGGTTGGGAGAGACCCAGTACTTC. It yields the protein CASSVSAGGLGETQYF.

Here the CDR3 DNA reads TGTGCCAGCATCCCCGGGGGGCTCTACTATGGCTACACCTTC. This translates into CASIPGGLYYGYTF. The chain links TRBV5-5 to TRBJ1-2; maybe TRBD1 (6 bases). The CDR3 consists of 14 residues. From germline, CDR1 is SGHKS and CDR2 YYEKEE (reference sequence). V was clipped by 6 bases and J by 3 bases, with 15 bases between them.

V gene TRBV5-1 combines with J gene TRBJ2-1, with 9 bases aligning to TRBD1. J was trimmed by 7 bases and V by 1 base; bases with no gene match: 6. Germline V gene data show CDR1 as SGHRS and CDR2 as YFSETQ. The CDR3 has 15 amino acids. The CDR3 sequence: CASSLRQGGTNEQFF. The CDR3 DNA follows: TGCGCCAGCAGCTTGAGACAGGGGGGAACGAATGAGCAGTTCTTC.

This clone was detected only once. The chain has TRBV5-1 and TRBJ1-1, with 8 bases that match TRBD1. The CDR3 extends over 15 amino acids. Germline V lookup: CDR1 SGHRS, CDR2 YFSETQ. Unmatched junction bases numbered 6, after V lost 4 bases and J lost 1 base. The CDR3 DNA follows: TGCGCCAGCAGCGACCACAGGGGGGCGAACACTGAAGCTTTCTTT. It is translated as CASSDHRGANTEAFF. The whole variable domain, filled in from reference TRBV5-1 and TRBJ1-1, reads KAGVTQTPRYLIKTRGQQVTLSCSPISGHRSVSWYQQTPGQGLQFLFEYFSETQRNKGNFPGRFSGRQFSNSRSEMNVSTLELGDSALYLCASSDHRGANTEAFFGQGTRLTVV.

The V and J genes are TRBV29-1 and TRBJ2-7, with 10 bases aligning to TRBD2. J lost 4 bases, V lost 3 bases, and 3 bases had no gene match. CDR1 is SQVTM, CDR2 ANQGSEA, per germline. The CDR3 runs to 13 residues. CDR3 in DNA: TGCAGCGTTGATCCAGCGGGAGGGTACGAGCAGTACTTC. Translation: CSVDPAGGYEQYF.

The chain couples TRBV7-9 to TRBJ1-1, with D uncertain. This CDR3 is 14 amino acids long. Germline V lookup: CDR1 SEHNR, CDR2 FQNEAQ (reference sequence). Trimming removed 1 base at V and 2 bases at J, with 8 bases between. CDR3 coding DNA: TGTGCCAGCAGCTTAGGAGGTGAAAACACTGAAGCTTTCTTT. Protein: CASSLGGENTEAFF.

The chain links TRBV10-2 to TRBJ2-7; the D is unclear. The CDR3 totals 14 residues. The V and J ends lost 4 bases and 3 bases respectively, with 13 bases between them. Looked up from germline, CDR1 is WSHSY and CDR2 is SAAADI. CDR3 sequence: CASSVTAWSYEQYF. Here the CDR3 DNA reads TGCGCCAGCAGTGTGACCGCTTGGAGCTACGAGCAGTACTTC.

The rearrangement uses TRBV2 and TRBJ1-5, with D unresolved. The CDR3 consists of 13 residues. Trimming stripped 7 bases from V and 5 bases from J, with 12 bases between. Germline V lookup: CDR1 SNHLY, CDR2 FYNNEI. In nucleotides, the CDR3 is TGTGCCAGCACTTCTAGCGCGGATCAGCCCCAGCATTTT. Amino acid sequence: CASTSSADQPQHF.

The chain combines TRBV6-5 with TRBJ1-1, with unresolved D. The CDR3 has 14 residues. Germline V gene sequence: CDR1 MNHEY, CDR2 SVGAGI. V was pared by 6 bases and J by 0 bases, with 11 bases between. CDR3 sequence: CASSLLLMNTEAFF. CDR3 nucleotide sequence: TGTGCCAGCAGCCTATTACTGATGAACACTGAAGCTTTCTTT.

This chain joins TRBV18 and TRBJ1-6; 9 bases line up with TRBD1. Germline values: CDR1 KGHSH, CDR2 LQKENI. The ends lost 3 bases at V and 14 bases at J; junction bases unmatched: 11. CDR3 length equals 15 residues. CDR3 in DNA: TGTGCCAGCTCACCGGGACAGGGAGTCGCCGTCACCCTCCACTTT. Translation gives CASSPGQGVAVTLHF.

The chain couples TRBV2 to TRBJ1-5, with TRBD1 matching 8 bases. Germline assignment: CDR1 SNHLY and CDR2 FYNNEI. This CDR3 is 17 amino acids long. V gave up 3 bases and J gave up 1 base; unmatched junction bases: 8. CDR3 DNA sequence: TGTGCCAGCAGTGAGGGCCCAGGGGGCAGGAGCAATCAGCCCCAGCATTTT. Translation: CASSEGPGGRSNQPQHF.

This chain connects TRBV2 to TRBJ1-5, with D perhaps TRBD1 (5 bases). This CDR3 spans 15 amino acids. Deletions cut 7 bases from V and 0 bases from J, with 13 bases between. CDR1 and CDR2 from the germline V gene are SNHLY and FYNNEI. This CDR3 is CASNWTPDSNQPQHF. The CDR3 DNA sequence: TGTGCCAGCAATTGGACACCCGATAGCAATCAGCCCCAGCATTTT. Supplemented by reference TRBV2 and TRBJ1-5, the full variable domain reads EPEVTQTPSHQVTQMGQEVILRCVPISNHLYFYWYRQILGQKVEFLVSFYNNEISEKSEIFDDQFSVERPDGSNFTLKIRSTKLEDSAMYFCASNWTPDSNQPQHFGDGTRLSIL.

This chain joins TRBV3-1 (or the pseudogene TRBV3-2) and TRBJ1-1, with TRBD1 matching 11 bases. CDR1 and CDR2 (germline): LGHDT, YNNKEL (reference sequence). This CDR3 comprises 17 residues. V shed 4 bases, J shed 4 bases, and the junction held 11 bases outside the gene matches. In DNA, the CDR3 is TGTGCCAGCAGCCCATCCCGTCCCGGGACAGGGGGCACTGAAGCTTTCTTT. Protein: CASSPSRPGTGGTEAFF.

The chain employs TRBV28 and TRBJ2-7, with D possibly being TRBD2 (6 bases). The germline gives CDR1 MDHEN, CDR2 SYDVKM. The V end lost 3 bases, the J end lost 5 bases, and 17 bases lay between the germline ends. The CDR3 runs to 15 residues. CDR3 nucleotides: TGTGCCAGCAGTTTGCAGACGGGAGTACGGCACGAGCAGTACTTC. Its protein is CASSLQTGVRHEQYF.

The chain carries TRBV3-1 (or the pseudogene TRBV3-2) and TRBJ2-2, with 11 bases lining up with TRBD2. Germline V gives CDR1 LGHDT, CDR2 YNNKEL (reference sequence). Losses at the gene ends were 1 base for V and 8 bases for J; bases not matched to a gene: 6. This CDR3 region has 16 residues. The CDR3 spells CASSQVLAGGSGELFF. The CDR3, as DNA: TGTGCCAGCAGCCAAGTCCTAGCGGGAGGTTCAGGGGAGCTGTTTTTT.

V is TRBV24-1 and J is TRBJ2-3; 11 bases agree with TRBD1. Germline V CDR1 and CDR2: KGHDR, SFDVKD. V gave up 4 bases and J gave up 4 bases; unmatched junction bases: 0. The CDR3 spans 14 residues. This CDR3 is CATSEGQGADTQYF. The CDR3 nucleotides are TGTGCCACCAGTGAGGGACAGGGGGCAGATACGCAGTATTTT.

This clone was counted a single time. The chain links TRBV6-1 to TRBJ1-2; D gene ambiguous. This CDR3 has 13 residues. V was cut by 2 bases and J by 7 bases, with 11 bases left in between. Germline CDR1 reads MNHNS; CDR2 reads SASEGT. CDR3 residues: CASSEWAEVGYTF. In DNA, the CDR3 is TGTGCCAGCAGTGAATGGGCGGAGGTTGGCTACACCTTC.

This chain connects TRBV2 to TRBJ2-1; 10 bases map to TRBD1. CDR3 length: 15 residues. Looked up from germline, CDR1 is SNHLY and CDR2 is FYNNEI. The trim removed 6 bases at V and 7 bases at J, leaving 9 bases unmatched. CDR3 in DNA: TGTGCCAGCAGCGGGGGACAGGGGTTAAGTAATGAGCAGTTCTTC. This encodes CASSGGQGLSNEQFF.

This chain links TRBV10-3 with TRBJ2-7; a weak D match, TRBD1 (5 bases). This CDR3 is built from 13 residues. Trimming took 6 bases from V and 1 from J, leaving 10 bases between them. Germline CDR1 ENHRY, CDR2 SYGVKD. The CDR3 nucleotides read TGTGCCATCAGCCTAGACAGTTCCTACGAGCAGTACTTC. Protein sequence: CAISLDSSYEQYF.

This clone was found a few times. V is TRBV2 and J is TRBJ1-3; D is uncertain. V was pared by 5 bases and J by 4 bases, with 15 bases between. The CDR3 length is 15 residues. Germline CDR1 reads SNHLY; CDR2 reads FYNNEI. The CDR3 spells CASSSSGPAGNTIYF. The CDR3 coding sequence is TGTGCCAGCAGTAGTTCCGGCCCAGCGGGAAACACCATATATTTT.

The CDR3 sequence: CASSPYRGTDTQYF. CDR3 sequence (DNA): TGTGCCAGCTCACCCTACAGGGGCACAGATACGCAGTATTTT. The chain is built from TRBV18 and TRBJ2-3, with D tentatively TRBD1 (6 bases). Trimming pared 3 bases from V and 1 base from J, leaving 8 bases between. The germline V gene has CDR1 KGHSH and CDR2 LQKENI. This CDR3 contains 14 residues.